This T cell receptor (beta chain) is from a study of shared clonotypes between healthy human individuals. In regard to this clone: The sample holds other DNA sequences that translate to the same CDR3.

Assay runs were performed at deep level. Replicate PCRs run on sorted subsets employed 200 ng DNA, roughly 30,000 T cell genomes. Assay used: immunoSEQ multiplex PCR; TCRdb lists only in-frame clones, some missing. This repertoire shows some 1,100,000 clones, 78% found once; its top ten account for 0.52%. The donors were all Caucasian adults (living in Nashville, Tennessee). Trimming stripped 6 bases from V and 0 bases from J, with 9 bases between. CDR3 length: 14 residues. Germline CDR1 MNHEY, CDR2 SMNVEV (reference sequence). The sequenced sample was memory CD4+ T cells from PBMCs. The sample's subset: CD45RA-negative fraction. The source is a man aged 18 to 30 in good health. Some clones in this sample may be carry-over from other donors' samples. The V gene is TRBV27, the J gene TRBJ2-1, with D maybe TRBD2 (5 bases). The CDR3, as DNA: TGTGCCAGCAGCCTAGCTCGCTCCTACAATGAGCAGTTCTTC. It encodes CASSLARSYNEQFF.